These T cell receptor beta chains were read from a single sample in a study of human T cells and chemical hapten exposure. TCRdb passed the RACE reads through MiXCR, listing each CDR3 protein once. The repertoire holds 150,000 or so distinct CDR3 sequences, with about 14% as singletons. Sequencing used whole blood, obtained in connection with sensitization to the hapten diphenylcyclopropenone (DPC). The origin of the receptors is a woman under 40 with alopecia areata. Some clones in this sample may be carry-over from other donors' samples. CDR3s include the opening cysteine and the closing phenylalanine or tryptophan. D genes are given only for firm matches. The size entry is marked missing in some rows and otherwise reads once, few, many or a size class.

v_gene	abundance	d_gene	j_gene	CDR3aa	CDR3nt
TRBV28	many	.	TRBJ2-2	CASSYRNTGELFF	TGTGCCAGCAGTTACAGGAACACCGGGGAGCTGTTTTTT
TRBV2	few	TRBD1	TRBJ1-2	CASSVEGASDYGYTF	TGTGCCAGCAGTGTAGAGGGGGCGTCGGACTATGGCTACACCTTC
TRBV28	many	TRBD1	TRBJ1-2	CASSFTGTGGSRGYTF	TGTGCCAGCAGTTTCACCGGGACAGGAGGTTCTCGAGGCTACACCTTC
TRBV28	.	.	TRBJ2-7	CASSFRGRADYEQYF	TGTGCCAGCAGTTTCCGGGGCAGGGCTGACTACGAGCAGTACTTC
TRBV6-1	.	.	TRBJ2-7	CASSEFGSGFHQGYEQYF	TGTGCCAGCAGTGAATTTGGATCAGGGTTCCACCAAGGGTACGAGCAGTACTTC
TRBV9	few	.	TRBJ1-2	CASSVAGRRGYTF	TGTGCCAGCAGCGTAGCTGGCAGGAGGGGCTACACCTTC
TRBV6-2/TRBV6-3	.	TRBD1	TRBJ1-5	CASSYLDRGDQPQHF	TGTGCCAGCAGTTACCTGGACAGGGGGGATCAGCCCCAGCATTTT
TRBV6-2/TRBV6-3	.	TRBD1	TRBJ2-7	CASSYVPGQGAYEQYF	TGTGCCAGCAGTTACGTACCAGGACAGGGGGCCTACGAGCAGTACTTC
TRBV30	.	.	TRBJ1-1	CAWIGASAGMNTEAFF	TGTGCCTGGATTGGGGCCAGCGCCGGTATGAACACTGAAGCTTTCTTT
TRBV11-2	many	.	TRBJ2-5	CASSSGSSETQYF	TGTGCCAGCAGCTCCGGATCGTCTGAGACCCAGTACTTC
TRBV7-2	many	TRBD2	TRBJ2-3	CASSLSGGSDTQYF	TGTGCCAGCAGCCTTAGCGGGGGATCAGATACGCAGTATTTT
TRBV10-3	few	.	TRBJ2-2	CAISESGGGNTGELFF	TGTGCCATCAGTGAGTCCGGAGGGGGCAACACCGGGGAGCTGTTTTTT
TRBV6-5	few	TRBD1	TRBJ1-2	CASSYSTGVFYGYTF	TGTGCCAGCAGTTACTCGACAGGGGTTTTCTATGGCTACACCTTC
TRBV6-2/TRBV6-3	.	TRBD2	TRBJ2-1	CASSGGALASSYNEQFF	TGTGCCAGCAGCGGGGGGGCTCTGGCGAGCTCCTACAATGAGCAGTTCTTC
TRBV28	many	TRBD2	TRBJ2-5	CASRARDYSETQYF	TGTGCCAGCAGGGCGCGGGACTATTCAGAGACCCAGTACTTC
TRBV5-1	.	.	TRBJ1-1	CASSGGPTNTEAFF	TGCGCCAGCAGTGGCGGCCCCACGAACACTGAAGCTTTCTTT
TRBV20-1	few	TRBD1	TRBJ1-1	CSARPTGTGLLGGTEAFF	TGCAGTGCTAGACCAACCGGGACAGGGCTACTTGGGGGCACTGAAGCTTTCTTT
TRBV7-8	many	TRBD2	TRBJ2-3	CASSFQAGADTQYF	TGTGCCAGCAGCTTCCAAGCGGGGGCAGATACGCAGTATTTT
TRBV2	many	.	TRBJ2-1	CASSETSKQFF	TGTGCCAGCAGTGAGACTTCAAAGCAGTTCTTC
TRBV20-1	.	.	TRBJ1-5	CSARDLMGGQPQHF	TGCAGTGCTAGAGATCTGATGGGCGGTCAGCCCCAGCATTTT
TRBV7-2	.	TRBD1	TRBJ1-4	CASSLRTGDPKLFF	TGTGCCAGCAGCTTGCGGACAGGAGACCCAAAACTGTTTTTT
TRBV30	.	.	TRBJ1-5	CAWPHPTEYSNQPQHF	TGTGCCTGGCCCCACCCGACGGAGTATAGCAATCAGCCCCAGCATTTT
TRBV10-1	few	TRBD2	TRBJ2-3	CASSELRELDTQYF	TGCGCCAGCAGTGAGTTGCGGGAGTTAGATACGCAGTATTTT
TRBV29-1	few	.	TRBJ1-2	CSGAGQNYGYTF	TGCAGCGGGGCCGGCCAGAACTATGGCTACACCTTC
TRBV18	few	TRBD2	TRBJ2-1	CASSRDRTSSYNEQFF	TGTGCCAGCTCCCGGGACCGGACTAGCTCCTACAATGAGCAGTTCTTC
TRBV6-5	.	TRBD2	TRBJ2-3	CASPVASGRADTQYF	TGTGCCAGCCCCGTCGCTAGCGGGAGGGCGGATACGCAGTATTTT
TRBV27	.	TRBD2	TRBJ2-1	CASSLLLAGGLDEQFF	TGTGCCAGCAGTTTACTGCTAGCGGGGGGGCTGGATGAGCAGTTCTTC
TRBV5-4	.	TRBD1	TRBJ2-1	CQTGKNNEQFF	TGTCAGACAGGGAAGAACAATGAGCAGTTCTTC
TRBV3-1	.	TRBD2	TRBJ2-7	CASSTPLATEQYF	TGTGCCAGCAGCACCCCACTAGCGACCGAGCAGTACTTC
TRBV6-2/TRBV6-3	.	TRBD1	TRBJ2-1	CASSYGTGGSYNEQFF	TGTGCCAGCAGTTACGGGACAGGGGGCTCCTACAATGAGCAGTTCTTC
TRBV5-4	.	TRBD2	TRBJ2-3	CASSALAAGGPIDTQYF	TGTGCCAGCAGCGCCCTGGCTGCGGGAGGGCCGATAGATACGCAGTATTTT
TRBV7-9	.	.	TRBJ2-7	CASSPARETIYEQYF	TGTGCCAGCAGCCCAGCCAGGGAGACAATTTACGAGCAGTACTTC
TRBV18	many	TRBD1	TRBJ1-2	CASSPTGQGANGYTF	TGTGCCAGCTCACCAACGGGGCAGGGGGCGAATGGCTACACCTTC
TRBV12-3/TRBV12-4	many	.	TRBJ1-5	CASSPTGTENQPQHF	TGTGCCAGCAGCCCAACCGGGACGGAAAATCAGCCCCAGCATTTT
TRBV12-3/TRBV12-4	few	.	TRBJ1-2	CASSTDVSYGYTF	TGTGCCAGCAGTACGGACGTAAGCTATGGCTACACCTTC
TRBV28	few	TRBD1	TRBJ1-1	CASLVSRGHLGSTEAFF	TGTGCCAGTCTGGTTTCGAGGGGGCACCTGGGGTCCACTGAAGCTTTCTTT
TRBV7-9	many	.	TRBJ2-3	CASRPGTSTDTQYF	TGTGCCAGCAGGCCAGGGACTAGCACAGATACGCAGTATTTT
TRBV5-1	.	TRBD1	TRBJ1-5	CASSSGTDQPQHF	TGCGCCAGCAGCTCAGGGACAGATCAGCCCCAGCATTTT
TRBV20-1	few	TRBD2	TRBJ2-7	CSAPQTGTSGGEQYF	TGCAGTGCTCCTCAGACCGGGACTAGCGGAGGTGAGCAGTACTTC
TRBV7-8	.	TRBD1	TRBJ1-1	CASNREDRVGTEAFF	TGTGCCAGCAACCGAGAGGACAGGGTGGGCACTGAAGCTTTCTTT
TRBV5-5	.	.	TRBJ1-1	CAGSLVGAANTEAFF	TGTGCCGGCAGCTTGGTAGGGGCCGCGAACACTGAAGCTTTCTTT
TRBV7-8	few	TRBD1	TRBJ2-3	CASSLMGQATDTQYF	TGTGCCAGCAGCCTGATGGGACAGGCCACAGATACGCAGTATTTT
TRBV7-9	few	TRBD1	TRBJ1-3	CASSAADRGERNTIYF	TGTGCCAGCAGCGCTGCCGACAGGGGAGAAAGAAACACCATATATTTT